The 23 T cell receptor beta chains given below trace back to one sample, sequenced in a study of spatial heterogeneity in lung cancer. TCRdb called the 5' RACE reads again in MiXCR, with one record for every CDR3 protein. The table includes about 100,000 distinct CDR3 sequences, 3.5% to 5% detected once. Study-level points and caveats: Higher tumor mutation counts went along with higher counts of expanded intratumoral alpha and beta TCRs.

Antigens of these TCRs are unknown. This sample's time point: sample taken at primary tumor resection. The input for sequencing was lung tumor tissue, taken at surgery. These receptors were taken from a male donor with early-stage non-small cell lung cancer.

This clonotype was observed many times. The V gene is TRBV5-1, the J gene TRBJ2-7; 8 positions match TRBD1. The CDR3 consists of 15 residues. CDR1 is SGHRS and CDR2 is YFSETQ in the germline V gene. The J segment lost 9 bases and the V segment lost 1 base, leaving 12 bases of the junction unmatched. The CDR3 spells CASSLTGQVVNWQYF. In DNA form, the CDR3 reads TGCGCCAGCAGCTTGACGGGACAGGTAGTCAACTGGCAGTACTTC.

This clonotype was counted many times. The chain uses TRBV4-1 and TRBJ2-5, with D hard to call. This CDR3 has 15 amino acids. Germline V gene lookup returns CDR1 MGHRA and CDR2 YSYEKL. Trimming stripped 1 base from V and 0 bases from J, with 9 bases between. The CDR3 nucleotides are TGCGCCAGCAGCCAAGGTAGTGGCAACCAAGAGACCCAGTACTTC. It yields the protein CASSQGSGNQETQYF.

This clonotype was detected ten times or more. The gene calls are TRBV2 and TRBJ2-3; unclear D gene. This CDR3 has 12 residues. Germline V gene data show CDR1 as SNHLY and CDR2 as FYNNEI. V gave up 7 bases and J gave up 5 bases, with 10 bases separating them. CDR3 loop: CASNDWQDTQYF. In nucleotides, the CDR3 is TGTGCCAGCAACGACTGGCAAGATACGCAGTATTTT.

About this clonotype itself: This clone may be a read error of a much larger clone one base away. The chain combines TRBV20-1 with TRBJ1-1, with D maybe TRBD1 (6 bases). Germline V gene data show CDR1 as DFQATT and CDR2 as SNEGSKA (reference sequence). The CDR3 extends over 15 amino acids. CDR3: CSARDGGASDTEASF. In nucleotides, the CDR3 is TGCAGTGCTAGAGATGGGGGGGCGTCAGACACTGAAGCTTCCTTT.

This rearrangement joins TRBV28 to TRBJ2-5, with 11 bases fitting TRBD2. The germline gives CDR1 MDHEN, CDR2 SYDVKM. V shed 6 bases and J 5 bases; nucleotides not matched to a gene: 11. The CDR3 loop spans 16 amino acids. Here the CDR3 DNA reads TGTGCCAGCAGAACTACCTTAGCGGGAGGGGATGAGACCCAGTACTTC. It specifies CASRTTLAGGDETQYF.

This clonotype was found many times. The chain has TRBV15 and TRBJ2-5; TRBD2 might be the D (6 bases). The germline gives CDR1 LNHNV, CDR2 YYDKDF (reference sequence). The CDR3 length is 15 residues. V shed 0 bases and J shed 0 bases, with 8 bases lying between them. The CDR3 region is CATSRDLANQETQYF. CDR3 nucleotide sequence: TGTGCCACCAGCAGAGACCTAGCGAACCAAGAGACCCAGTACTTC.

This clonotype was seen at least ten times. The rearrangement links TRBV6-5 to TRBJ1-1; D is possibly TRBD1 (5 bases). This CDR3 has 16 amino acids. The germline V gene has CDR1 MNHEY and CDR2 SVGAGI. The ends were cut back, 7 bases at V and 1 base at J, with 19 bases in the middle. CDR3 bases: TGTGCCAGCAAGGCCACGAGCGGCGGACAGAACACTGAAGCTTTCTTT. Its translation: CASKATSGGQNTEAFF.

This clonotype was detected a few times. J is TRBJ2-3 and V is TRBV7-2; 7 nucleotides agree with TRBD2. This CDR3 comprises 14 residues. V lost 3 bases to trimming and J lost 4 bases; unmatched junction nucleotides: 4. Germline loops: CDR1 SGHTA, CDR2 FQGNSA. The CDR3 DNA follows: TGTGCCAGCAGCTTTTCGGGAGGTCCAGATACGCAGTATTTT. It translates to CASSFSGGPDTQYF.

This clonotype was found a few times. The gene calls are TRBV24-1 and TRBJ1-2; no definite D call. The CDR3 contains 12 residues. Looked up from germline, CDR1 is KGHDR and CDR2 is SFDVKD. The ends were cut back, 5 bases at V and 1 base at J, with 4 bases in the middle. CDR3 residues: CATSVGNYGYTF. DNA for the CDR3: TGTGCCACCAGTGTTGGTAACTATGGCTACACCTTC.

This clonotype was seen many times. The V and J genes are TRBV20-1 and TRBJ1-2; D is uncertain. The CDR3 has 11 residues. CDR1 is DFQATT, CDR2 SNEGSKA, per germline (reference sequence). V was clipped by 5 bases and J by 2 bases, with 6 bases between them. CDR3 nucleotides: TGCAGTGCTGGGAAGAACTATGGCTACACCTTC. Translation: CSAGKNYGYTF.

This clonotype was counted ten times or more. The chain links TRBV15 to TRBJ2-1, with a tentative D call TRBD2 (5 bases). V lost 1 base and J 0 bases, leaving 7 bases between the germline ends. CDR3 length equals 15 residues. From germline, CDR1 is LNHNV and CDR2 YYDKDF (reference sequence). CDR3 bases: TGTGCCACCAGCAGAGGCGGGCCCTCCTACAATGAGCAGTTCTTC. It specifies CATSRGGPSYNEQFF.

V and J are TRBV7-9 and TRBJ1-6; possibly TRBD1 for D (6 bases). This CDR3 comprises 15 residues. Between the trimmed V and J ends, which lost 6 bases and 1 base, there was a span of 10 bases. CDR1 is SEHNR and CDR2 is FQNEAQ in the germline V gene (reference sequence). The CDR3 sequence is CASSPQGSYNSPLHF. The CDR3 nucleotides are TGTGCCAGCAGTCCACAGGGTTCCTATAATTCACCCCTCCACTTT.

Many counts were recorded for this clonotype. This chain uses TRBV5-1 with TRBJ2-1; TRBD1 aligns across 11 bases. V trimming: 3 bases; J trimming: 2 bases; junction bases outside the gene matches: 4. The CDR3 contains 16 residues. The V gene's germline CDR1 is SGHRS and CDR2 YFSETQ. The CDR3 sequence is CASSYRTGGPYNEQFF. CDR3 coding DNA: TGCGCCAGCAGCTACCGGACAGGGGGCCCCTACAATGAGCAGTTCTTC.

Many counts were recorded for this clonotype. This chain joins TRBV6-2 or TRBV6-3 and TRBJ2-3; 13 nucleotides agree with TRBD2. J gave up 5 bases and V 2 bases, and 10 bases lay outside the gene matches. CDR1 and CDR2 (germline): MNHEY, SVGEGT. The CDR3 contains 18 residues. The CDR3 protein is CASSYTPGLAGVEDTQYF. DNA for the CDR3: TGTGCCAGCAGTTACACCCCTGGACTAGCGGGAGTGGAAGATACGCAGTATTTT.

This clonotype was recorded many times. V and J are TRBV4-1 and TRBJ2-5, with TRBD2 matching over 10 bases. The length of the CDR3 is 16 residues. The V and J ends lost 3 bases and 0 bases, in that order; junction bases with no gene match: 4. The V gene's germline CDR1 is MGHRA and CDR2 YSYEKL. CDR3 amino acids: CASSQILAGNQETQYF. The DNA of the CDR3 is TGCGCCAGCAGCCAGATACTAGCGGGGAACCAAGAGACCCAGTACTTC.

V is TRBV6-2 or TRBV6-3 and J is TRBJ2-1; 7 positions match TRBD2. There are 15 residues in the CDR3. Trimming took 1 base from V and 4 from J; bases not matched to a gene: 4. Germline CDR1 is MNHEY and CDR2 is SVGEGT. This CDR3 is CASSYWAGAYNEQFF. The CDR3 DNA is TGTGCCAGCAGTTACTGGGCGGGAGCTTACAATGAGCAGTTCTTC.

This clonotype was observed many times. This chain links TRBV3-1 with TRBJ2-7; D may be TRBD1 or TRBD2 (5 bases each). The germline V gene encodes CDR1 LGHDT and CDR2 YNNKEL (reference sequence). Trimming removed 4 bases at V and 5 bases at J, with 12 bases between. This CDR3 comprises 13 residues. The CDR3 nucleotides read TGTGCCAGCAGCCGGGACCGGTCCGACGAGCAGTACTTC. It yields the protein CASSRDRSDEQYF.

This clonotype was counted ten times or more. The rearrangement joins TRBV6-5 to TRBJ1-1; 7 nucleotides line up with TRBD1. The CDR3 loop spans 16 amino acids. The germline V gene encodes CDR1 MNHEY and CDR2 SVGAGI. V lost 2 bases, J lost 2 bases, and 8 bases stayed unmatched. The CDR3 nucleotides are TGTGCCAGCAGTTACCGTCGACAGGGCCCAAACACTGAAGCTTTCTTT. Translating it yields CASSYRRQGPNTEAFF.

The sample holds many counts of this clonotype. The gene calls are TRBV11-2 and TRBJ2-5, with D tentatively TRBD1 (6 bases). Trimming removed 0 bases at V and 3 bases at J, with 8 bases between. The CDR3 consists of 14 residues. Germline V gives CDR1 SGHAT, CDR2 FQNNGV. CDR3 nucleotide sequence: TGTGCCAGCAGCTTAGAAGGGGGAAAAGAGACCCAGTACTTC. Translated, it gives CASSLEGGKETQYF.

The chain joins TRBV4-1 to TRBJ1-2, with 7 bases fitting TRBD1. CDR1 MGHRA and CDR2 YSYEKL come from the germline V gene. CDR3 length: 14 amino acids. V lost 3 bases, J lost 8 bases, and 9 bases stayed unmatched. The CDR3 is CASSQGQTPTGYTF. CDR3 nucleotides: TGCGCCAGCAGCCAGGGACAGACTCCTACCGGCTACACCTTC.

This clonotype was seen only a few times. This sequence joins TRBV11-2 and TRBJ1-4; maybe TRBD1 (5 bases). The CDR3 runs 15 residues. From germline, CDR1 is SGHAT and CDR2 FQNNGV. V lost 5 bases, J lost 7 bases, and 17 bases lay in between. The CDR3 spells CASSVGGTLGEKLFF. As DNA, the CDR3 is TGTGCCAGCAGCGTGGGGGGGACCTTAGGTGAAAAACTGTTTTTT.

This clonotype was counted at least ten times. For the CDR3, the DNA is TGTGCCAGCAGCCTAGGGGAGGTTTCCTACAATGAGCAGTTCTTC. This sequence encodes CASSLGEVSYNEQFF. The chain has TRBV7-9 and TRBJ2-1, with D perhaps matching TRBD2 (6 bases). V gave up 5 bases and J gave up 1 base, with 12 bases separating them. Germline V gene data show CDR1 as SEHNR and CDR2 as FQNEAQ (reference sequence). CDR3 length: 15 residues.

This clonotype has just a few counts. The chain links TRBV6-1 to TRBJ2-7, with 7 bases matching TRBD2. Trimming at V came to 6 bases and at J to 1 base, leaving 0 bases not matched to a gene. CDR3 length: 12 amino acids. Germline lookup yields CDR1 MNHNS and CDR2 SASEGT. The CDR3 protein is CASSGGSYEQYF. Written as DNA, the CDR3 is TGTGCCAGCAGCGGGGGGTCCTACGAGCAGTACTTC.